Listed here are 27 T cell receptor beta chains from one sample, sequenced in a study of OX40 agonist ivuxolimab in advanced cancers. Assay used: immunoSEQ multiplex PCR; TCRdb lists only in-frame clones, some missing. The profile covers about 98,000 clones, with around 88% appearing a single time and 0.4% to 0.65% taken by the ten largest. The sample consisted of CD4+ or CD8+ T cells sorted from blood, taken in a trial of the OX40 agonist ivuxolimab. The receptors were gathered from an adult with an advanced solid tumor such as melanoma, head and neck, liver or kidney cancer.

The V call is TRBV5-6, the J call TRBJ2-3; D might be TRBD2 (7 bases). The CDR3 extends over 15 amino acids. Germline lookup yields CDR1 SGHDT and CDR2 YYEEEE. The V end lost 1 base, the J end lost 5 bases, and 14 bases lay between the germline ends. DNA for the CDR3: TGTGCCAGCAGCTTGTCCGGGGGGCCCGGAGATACGCAGTATTTT. It is translated as CASSLSGGPGDTQYF.

This clone has just a few counts. The V gene is TRBV5-1, the J gene TRBJ1-1; D might be TRBD1 (6 bases). Germline V gene data show CDR1 as SGHRS and CDR2 as YFSETQ. The V and J ends lost 4 bases and 4 bases respectively, with 20 bases between them. The CDR3 spans 16 residues. The CDR3 DNA reads as TGCGCCAGCAGCCGCAACGGGGGCAGGGGTTTCACTGAAGCTTTCTTT. It translates to CASSRNGGRGFTEAFF.

CDR3 DNA: TGTGCCAGCAGCCAACCCGGAGGAACGGGGAGAAGCACAGATACGCAGTATTTT. It yields the protein CASSQPGGTGRSTDTQYF. The chain joins TRBV4-2 to TRBJ2-3, with a tentative D call TRBD2 (5 bases). The CDR3 spans 18 residues. Germline CDR1 LGHNA, CDR2 YNFKEQ. V was shortened by 2 bases and J by 0 bases, with 18 bases between the two germline ends.

The rearrangement uses TRBV6-5 and TRBJ1-1; 7 bases are a match to TRBD1. This CDR3 is 14 amino acids long. Germline-derived CDR1 and CDR2 are MNHEY and SVGAGI. Germline trimming cut 5 bases from V and 8 bases from J; bases unmatched to any gene: 11. CDR3 protein: CASSTTGVGVEAFF. The CDR3 region has the DNA TGTGCCAGCAGTACTACAGGGGTAGGAGTAGAAGCTTTCTTT.

CDR3 coding DNA: TGCGCCAGCAGCCAACGTCCGGGACAGGGCGGGCGAGATACGCAGTATTTT. It yields the protein CASSQRPGQGGRDTQYF. This chain uses TRBV4-3 with TRBJ2-3; TRBD1 matches at 9 bases. This CDR3 spans 17 amino acids. V shed 2 bases, J shed 5 bases, and the junction held 11 bases outside the gene matches. The germline CDR1 and CDR2 sequences are LGHNA and YSLEER.

This sequence joins TRBV5-1 and TRBJ1-3, with TRBD1 identical over 7 bases. Trimming cost V 4 bases and J 4 bases; bases outside gene matches: 5. This CDR3 region has 14 residues. Germline values: CDR1 SGHRS, CDR2 YFSETQ. Here the CDR3 DNA reads TGCGCCAGCAGCGCCGGGACAGCCGGAAACACCATATATTTT. Its protein is CASSAGTAGNTIYF. The variable domain in full, with the rest retrieved from reference TRBV5-1 and TRBJ1-3, is KAGVTQTPRYLIKTRGQQVTLSCSPISGHRSVSWYQQTPGQGLQFLFEYFSETQRNKGNFPGRFSGRQFSNSRSEMNVSTLELGDSALYLCASSAGTAGNTIYFGEGSWLTVV.

The chain couples TRBV6-6 to TRBJ2-7, with TRBD1 identical over 9 bases. This CDR3 contains 15 residues. V was clipped by 0 bases and J by 3 bases; unmatched bases: 3. Looked up from germline, CDR1 is MNHNY and CDR2 is SVGAGI (reference sequence). The CDR3: CASSYSGGQGYEQYF. CDR3 DNA: TGTGCCAGCAGTTACTCGGGGGGACAGGGCTACGAGCAGTACTTC.

V usage is TRBV19 and J usage is TRBJ1-6, with 7 bases that match TRBD1. CDR3 length: 13 amino acids. Trimming at V came to 10 bases and at J to 10 bases, leaving 10 bases not matched to a gene. From germline, CDR1 is LNHDA and CDR2 SQIVND (reference sequence). The CDR3 nucleotides are TGTGCCACCTCAGACAGGGTGAGGTCACCCCTCCACTTT. This translates into CATSDRVRSPLHF.

J is TRBJ2-7 and V is TRBV5-5; D possibly matches TRBD1 or TRBD2 (6 bases each). The V gene lost 6 bases and the J gene lost 3 bases, with 19 bases spanning the gap. The CDR3 contains 15 residues. The germline gives CDR1 SGHKS, CDR2 YYEKEE (reference sequence). CDR3 coding DNA: TGTGCCAGCACCAAAGGAGGGGGGACGAGCTACGAGCAGTACTTC. Translating gives CASTKGGGTSYEQYF.

As for this clone: Distinct nucleotide sequences in the sample also encode this CDR3. The CDR3 region has the DNA TGTGCCAGCAGTTCAGGGGGGAACACTGAAGCTTTCTTT. Residues: CASSSGGNTEAFF. V usage is TRBV7-3 and J usage is TRBJ1-1, with 7 bases lining up with TRBD1. With V trimmed by 6 bases and J by 1 base, 2 bases remained unmatched. CDR1 is SGHTA and CDR2 is FQGTGA in the germline V gene. This CDR3 has 13 residues.

This sequence joins TRBV6-4 and TRBJ2-1; possibly TRBD1 or TRBD2 for D (6 bases each). Trimming shortened V by 6 bases and J by 0 bases, and 18 bases separated the two germline ends. Germline V CDR1 and CDR2: MRHNA, SNTAGT. This CDR3 comprises 17 residues. The CDR3 region has the DNA TGTGCCAGCAGCCACTCCGGGGGCCGGAGCTCCTACAATGAGCAGTTCTTC. Amino acids: CASSHSGGRSSYNEQFF.

V is TRBV6-1 and J is TRBJ2-2; D is undetermined. Germline CDR1 and CDR2: MNHNS and SASEGT. There are 12 residues in the CDR3. V was pared by 7 bases and J by 1 base, with 4 bases between. CDR3 loop: CASIKNTGELFF. The CDR3 nucleotides read TGTGCCAGCATCAAGAACACCGGGGAGCTGTTTTTT.

V gene TRBV5-1 combines with J gene TRBJ2-1, with 10 bases matching TRBD2. Trimming took 3 bases from V and 6 from J; bases not matched to a gene: 3. In germline, CDR1 is SGHRS, CDR2 YFSETQ. The CDR3 runs to 14 residues. In nucleotides, the CDR3 is TGCGCCAGCAGCTCGACTAGCGGGTCCAATGAGCAGTTCTTC. Its translation is CASSSTSGSNEQFF.

The chain links TRBV18 to TRBJ2-7; TRBD1 is a possible D gene (6 bases). With 6 bases removed from V and 0 bases from J, the gap between germline ends came to 6 bases. The V gene's germline CDR1 is KGHSH and CDR2 LQKENI. This CDR3 has 12 residues. The CDR3 DNA is TGTGCCAGCTCGGACAGCTCCTACGAGCAGTACTTC. It translates to CASSDSSYEQYF.

About this clone itself: One end of the junction fails to match germline, which may point to a read error. The genes are TRBV28 and TRBJ1-1; tentative D call: TRBD1 (6 bases). This CDR3 has 16 residues. Germline V lookup: CDR1 MDHEN, CDR2 SYDVKM. CDR3 in amino acids: CRTSQRGAASLFSGIF. In DNA form, the CDR3 reads TGTAGAACTTCACAAAGGGGGGCAGCTTCTTTATTTTCGGGAATTTTT.

The gene calls are TRBV6-1 and TRBJ2-3; TRBD2 agrees at 8 bases. Per germline, CDR1 MNHNS and CDR2 SASEGT. The CDR3 is 15 residues long. V trimming: 7 bases; J trimming: 3 bases; junction bases outside the gene matches: 9. CDR3 nucleotides: TGTGCCAGCAATGCGGTCGGGGGGGCGACAGATACGCAGTATTTT. It is translated as CASNAVGGATDTQYF.

V is TRBV7-3 and J is TRBJ1-1, with 7 bases lining up with TRBD1. The V and J ends lost 2 bases and 3 bases, in that order; junction bases with no gene match: 0. Germline CDR1 reads SGHTA; CDR2 reads FQGTGA. CDR3 size: 13 residues. The CDR3 DNA follows: TGTGCCAGCAGCTTACAGGGGGACACTGAAGCTTTCTTT. Translated, it gives CASSLQGDTEAFF.

A few counts support this clone. V and J are TRBV2 and TRBJ1-5; TRBD1 matches at 9 bases. V lost 6 bases, J lost 3 bases, and 6 bases stayed unmatched. Germline-derived CDR1 and CDR2 are SNHLY and FYNNEI. The CDR3 length is 15 residues. The DNA of the CDR3 is TGTGCCAGCAGACCACAGGGGGCACCCAATCAGCCCCAGCATTTT. This encodes CASRPQGAPNQPQHF.

The chain recombines TRBV6-4 with TRBJ1-1; TRBD1 might be the D (5 bases). Germline CDR1 and CDR2: MRHNA and SNTAGT. The CDR3 extends over 14 amino acids. The V end was cut by 4 bases, the J end by 3 bases, with 12 bases between. DNA of the CDR3: TGTGCCAGCAGTGTCGTTGGGGGTGACACTGAAGCTTTCTTT. It is translated as CASSVVGGDTEAFF.

The chain joins TRBV6-5 to TRBJ1-5, with D unclear. The CDR3 extends over 13 amino acids. Between the trimmed V and J ends, which lost 0 bases and 7 bases, there was a span of 7 bases. Germline assignment: CDR1 MNHEY and CDR2 SVGAGI. The CDR3 coding sequence is TGTGCCAGCAGTTACTCAGCGGAACAGCCCCAGCATTTT. Translation: CASSYSAEQPQHF.

The V and J genes are TRBV5-5 and TRBJ2-3; the match to TRBD2 covers 11 bases. The germline CDR1 and CDR2 sequences are SGHKS and YYEKEE (reference sequence). Unmatched junction bases numbered 2, after V lost 0 bases and J lost 5 bases. This CDR3 has 15 residues. CDR3 nucleotide sequence: TGTGCCAGCAGCTTGGGGCTAGCGGGGGGAGATACGCAGTATTTT. Translated, it gives CASSLGLAGGDTQYF. Variable domain in full (rest from reference TRBV5-5 and TRBJ2-3): DAGVTQSPTHLIKTRGQQVTLRCSPISGHKSVSWYQQVLGQGPQFIFQYYEKEERGRGNFPDRFSARQFPNYSSELNVNALLLGDSALYLCASSLGLAGGDTQYFGPGTRLTVL.

This clone was detected a few times. The rearrangement joins TRBV18 to TRBJ1-5; unclear D gene. Trimming left V 3 bases short and J 9 bases short, with 9 bases between. There are 12 residues in the CDR3. Germline V gene lookup returns CDR1 KGHSH and CDR2 LQKENI. The CDR3 loop is CASSPGEGPQHF. Written as DNA, the CDR3 is TGTGCCAGCTCACCTGGCGAAGGGCCCCAGCATTTT.

The chain is built from TRBV5-1 and TRBJ1-1, with 8 positions matching TRBD1. Losses at the gene ends were 3 bases for V and 4 bases for J; bases not matched to a gene: 2. CDR3 length: 13 residues. CDR1 and CDR2 (germline): SGHRS, YFSETQ. In DNA form, the CDR3 reads TGCGCCAGCAGCTCAACAGGGGGCACTGAAGCTTTCTTT. It encodes CASSSTGGTEAFF. Supplemented by reference TRBV5-1 and TRBJ1-1, the full variable domain reads KAGVTQTPRYLIKTRGQQVTLSCSPISGHRSVSWYQQTPGQGLQFLFEYFSETQRNKGNFPGRFSGRQFSNSRSEMNVSTLELGDSALYLCASSSTGGTEAFFGQGTRLTVV.

The table lists this clone with a count of one. The chain carries TRBV7-9 and TRBJ2-3; 9 bases are shared with TRBD1. The germline V gene has CDR1 SEHNR and CDR2 FQNEAQ (reference sequence). CDR3 length equals 17 residues. Germline trimming cut 4 bases from V and 7 bases from J; bases unmatched to any gene: 15. CDR3 sequence: CASSSPSRDRVGYTQYF. Written as DNA, the CDR3 is TGTGCCAGCAGCTCCCCTAGCCGGGACAGGGTTGGATATACGCAGTATTTT.

The genes are TRBV7-9 and TRBJ1-5; unclear D gene. V was cut by 1 base and J by 1 base, with 8 bases left in between. Germline values: CDR1 SEHNR, CDR2 FQNEAQ (reference sequence). The CDR3 contains 15 residues. CDR3 nucleotide sequence: TGTGCCAGCAGCTTAGATCCGGGAAGCAATCAGCCCCAGCATTTT. It is translated as CASSLDPGSNQPQHF.

Note on this clone: The identical CDR3 is also encoded by other nucleotide sequences in the sample. This chain joins TRBV2 and TRBJ2-7; D is unclear. This CDR3 is 12 amino acids long. Trimming pared 4 bases from V and 2 bases from J, leaving 6 bases between. Germline assignment: CDR1 SNHLY and CDR2 FYNNEI. In nucleotides, the CDR3 is TGTGCCAGCAGTGGGCAGGCCTACGAGCAGTACTTC. As protein: CASSGQAYEQYF.

The rearrangement joins TRBV13 to TRBJ2-1; D may be TRBD2 (6 bases). This CDR3 has 14 residues. The germline V gene encodes CDR1 PRHDT and CDR2 FYEKMQ (reference sequence). V dropped 11 bases and J dropped 6 bases, with 20 bases sitting between them. Written as DNA, the CDR3 is TGTGCCTGCCAGGGACTCGCGGAGGGCAATGAGCAGTTCTTC. It yields the protein CACQGLAEGNEQFF.